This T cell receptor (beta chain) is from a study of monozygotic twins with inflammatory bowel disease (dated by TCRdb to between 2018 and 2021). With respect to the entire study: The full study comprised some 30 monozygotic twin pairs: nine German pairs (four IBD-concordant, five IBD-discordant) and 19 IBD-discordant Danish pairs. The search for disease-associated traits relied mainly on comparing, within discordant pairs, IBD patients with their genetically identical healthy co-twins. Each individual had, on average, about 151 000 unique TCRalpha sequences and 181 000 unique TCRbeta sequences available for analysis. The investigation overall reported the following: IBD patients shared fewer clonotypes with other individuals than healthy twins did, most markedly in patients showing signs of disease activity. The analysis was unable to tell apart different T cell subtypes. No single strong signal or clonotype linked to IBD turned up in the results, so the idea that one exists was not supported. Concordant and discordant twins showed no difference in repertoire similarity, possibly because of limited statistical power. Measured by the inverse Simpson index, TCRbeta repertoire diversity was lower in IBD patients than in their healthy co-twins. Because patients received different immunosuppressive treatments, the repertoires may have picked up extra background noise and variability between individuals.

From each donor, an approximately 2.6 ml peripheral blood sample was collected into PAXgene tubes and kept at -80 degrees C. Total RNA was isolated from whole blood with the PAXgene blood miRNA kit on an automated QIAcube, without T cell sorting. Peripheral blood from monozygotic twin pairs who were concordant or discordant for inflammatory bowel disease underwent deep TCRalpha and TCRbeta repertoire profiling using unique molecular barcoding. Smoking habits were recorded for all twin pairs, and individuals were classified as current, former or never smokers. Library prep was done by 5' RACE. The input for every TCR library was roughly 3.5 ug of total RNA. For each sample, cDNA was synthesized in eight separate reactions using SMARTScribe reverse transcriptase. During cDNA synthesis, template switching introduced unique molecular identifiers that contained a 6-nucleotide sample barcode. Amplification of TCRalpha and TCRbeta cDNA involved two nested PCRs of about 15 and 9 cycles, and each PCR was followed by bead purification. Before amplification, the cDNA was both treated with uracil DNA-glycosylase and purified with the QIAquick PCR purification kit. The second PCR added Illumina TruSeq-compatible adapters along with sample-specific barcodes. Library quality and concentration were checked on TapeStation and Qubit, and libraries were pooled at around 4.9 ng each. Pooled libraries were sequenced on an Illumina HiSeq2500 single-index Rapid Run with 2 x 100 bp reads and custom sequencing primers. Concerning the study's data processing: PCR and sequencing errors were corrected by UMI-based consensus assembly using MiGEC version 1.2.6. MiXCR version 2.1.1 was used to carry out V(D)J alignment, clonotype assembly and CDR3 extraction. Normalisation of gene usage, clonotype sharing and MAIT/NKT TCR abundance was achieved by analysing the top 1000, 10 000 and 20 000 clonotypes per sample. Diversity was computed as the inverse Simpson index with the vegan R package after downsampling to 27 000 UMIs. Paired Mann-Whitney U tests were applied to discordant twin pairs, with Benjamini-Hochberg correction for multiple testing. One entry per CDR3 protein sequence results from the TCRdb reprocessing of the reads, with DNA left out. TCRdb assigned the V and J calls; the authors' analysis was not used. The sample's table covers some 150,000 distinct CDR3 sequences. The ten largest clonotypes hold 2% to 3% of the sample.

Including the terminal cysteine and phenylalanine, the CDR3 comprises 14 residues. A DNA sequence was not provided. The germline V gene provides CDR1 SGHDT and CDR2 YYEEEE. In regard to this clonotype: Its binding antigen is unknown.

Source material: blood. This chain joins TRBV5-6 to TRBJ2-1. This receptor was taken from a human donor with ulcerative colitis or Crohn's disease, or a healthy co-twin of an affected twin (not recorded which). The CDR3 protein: CASSLDVPYNEQFF.